This TCR beta chain originates from a study of T cell responses to AZD1222 COVID-19 vaccine (dated by TCRdb to about 2021). As for the study more broadly: AZD1222 recipients given second doses at about 4 weeks or at about 12 weeks were pooled, since spike-specific TCR depth and breadth were not found to differ between the two schedules. Trial participants were enrolled by age into subgroups of 18-55, 56-69 and 70-plus years, and around 150, 29 and 61 TCR-sequenced participants, respectively, were included in these subgroups. TCR sequencing covered more than 230 trial participants: approximately 200 given two doses of AZD1222 and approximately 26 given two doses of MenACWY control vaccine. Study-wide findings and limitations: Because no day 14 peak-response samples were available, repertoires were characterized only after the peak T cell response. Most participants were white British and females outnumbered males, and the authors suggested that clonal diversity may have been underestimated. Conclusions about previously exposed vaccinees are limited, since just a handful of AZD1222 recipients were seropositive for SARS-CoV-2 at baseline. The 56-69-year group was small, and its depth increase did not reach significance, likely because of low power. Reportedly, close to half of the unique spike-specific TCRs recognized epitopes lying outside the regions that are mutated in the B.1.351 and B.1.1.7 variants. The whole spike protein was spanned by vaccine-associated CD4 TCRs, and dominant responses were seen in regions 160-218 and 743-854. After two AZD1222 doses, spike-specific TCR breadth and depth were significantly higher than at day 0 and than in MenACWY recipients.

This specimen's time point label, interpreted: baseline before first vaccination. Vaccinee samples were obtained from the UK trials COV001 and COV002, which included a single-blind randomized controlled phase 2/3 trial of AZD1222 (ChAdOx1 nCoV-19) in healthy adults. Trial participant PBMC samples were collected at day 0 and day 28 after the second dose for TCRbeta chain sequencing. The CDR3 goes from the cysteine to the phenylalanine over 13 residues. The entry retains the CDR3 DNA only, 39 bases that are in frame from base 1. Cut back by 6 bases and 3 bases, the V and J ends lie 12 bases apart. The germline V gene (reference sequence) sets CDR1 to MNHEY and CDR2 to SMNVEV. A note on this clone: No antigen is known for it. No much larger clonotype is one base removed from it; base qualities were not supplied.

The CDR3 regions of human TCRbeta chains were analyzed by immunosequencing. In the paper's pipeline: TCRs in the repertoires were matched against a reference library of SARS-CoV-2-specific TCRs that had been generated with the MIRA antigen-specificity platform. Breadth meant the fraction of unique TCRs that were SARS-CoV-2-associated, whereas depth meant the fraction of total T cells that were SARS-CoV-2-associated. Using the MIRA data, each spike-specific TCR was mapped to the spike region that the TCR reacts to and placed in a CD4 or CD8 class. Log10-transformed breadth and depth values were compared by one-way ANOVA with Sidak's multiple comparisons tests. This is the immuneACCESS table as TCRdb keeps it, with only in-frame sequences that have V and J called. A part of the clones is gone; compared with another copy, unresolved V genes explain less than half, and the rest is unexplained. The V and J calls and clone size were taken over from that table, and D and trimming were inferred from the DNA. This sample holds about 97,000 clones; around 89% were observed only once. Over 6.5% of the sample goes to the ten largest clones.

The source material was peripheral blood, sampled on day 0 of AZD1222 vaccination. This TCR derives from an adult in good health. The V gene is TRBV27 and the J gene is TRBJ2-7; possibly the D gene is TRBD2, per 5 matching bases. In nucleotide form, the sequence is TGTGCCAGCAGGGGTAGCGATATCTACGAGCAGTACTTC. This translates into CASRGSDIYEQYF.